These 2 T cell receptor beta chains originate from one sample sequenced in a study of T cell responses to AZD1222 COVID-19 vaccine. The method was immunoSEQ multiplex PCR; TCRdb's version includes in-frame clones alone and lacks a portion of them. The data show some 70,000 clones, with roughly 84% seen just once and 9.5% to 10% held by the top ten. The sample consisted of peripheral blood, taken on day 0 of AZD1222 vaccination. The receptors originated from an adult in good health.

The V call is TRBV7-8, the J call TRBJ1-2, with 8 bases identical to TRBD1. V was clipped by 4 bases and J by 7 bases; unmatched bases: 14. The germline gives CDR1 SGHVS, CDR2 FQNEAQ. The CDR3 has 16 residues. CDR3 region: CASSSDQQGGIRGYTF. DNA for the CDR3: TGTGCCAGCAGCTCAGACCAACAGGGGGGTATTCGTGGCTACACCTTC.

This chain joins TRBV28 and TRBJ1-1; D gene unclear. This CDR3 comprises 12 residues. The germline V gene encodes CDR1 MDHEN and CDR2 SYDVKM. The V end was cut by 6 bases, the J end by 6 bases, with 11 bases between. The CDR3 loop reads CASSRRHPEAFF. CDR3 in DNA: TGTGCCAGCAGCCGGAGACACCCTGAAGCTTTCTTT.